Described below is a single TCR beta chain sequence and its context. The antigen is unknown. This sample was included in a study of cytomegalovirus exposure and HLA in healthy donors. Germline CDR1 and CDR2: KGHSH and LQKENI. The V and J ends lost 3 bases and 4 bases respectively, with 10 bases between them. CDR3 size: 13 residues. The PCR was carried out with 60 Vbeta primers and 13 Jbeta primers. The assay was immunoSEQ multiplex PCR, and TCRdb's table has in-frame clones only and misses some. Here the sample spans 110,000 or so clones, about 12% being singletons. Whole-study findings and limits: Prior analysis indicated that the majority of TCR beta V segments exhibited productivity approximately 90% or approximately 30% of the time.

The V gene is TRBV18, the J gene TRBJ2-7; the D gene is possibly TRBD2 (5 bases). The sequence was obtained from a man aged 40-55 years in good health and CMV-seropositive. Material for sequencing was PBMCs. The CDR3 DNA is TGTGCCAGCTCACCCGGGGTACCATACGAGCAGTACTTC. It encodes CASSPGVPYEQYF.